At least ten counts were recorded for the clone carrying this TCR beta chain. Its antigen is undetermined. This record belongs to a study of T cells after posttransplantation cyclophosphamide. Study observations and caveats: Recipient CMV seropositivity and CMV reactivation strongly tracked TRB clonality. Blood and skin or GI T cell repertoires showed limited TRB overlap. Donor-recipient repertoire similarity was low at 1-2 months, rising over year one.

With 8 bases removed from V and 9 bases from J, the gap between germline ends came to 11 bases. The germline V gene encodes CDR1 KGHSH and CDR2 LQKENI. The CDR3 contains 12 residues. Peripheral blood was collected from the related graft donor on the marrow donation day. Data came from immunoSEQ multiplex PCR; TCRdb stores just in-frame clones and leaves some out. In total the sample includes about 39,000 clones, none of them seen once. The rearrangement uses TRBV18 and TRBJ1-6; possible D gene TRBD1, 5 bases. Sequenced material: PBMCs. This clonotype was obtained from a woman between 50 and 59 years old in good health and a related stem cell transplant donor. The CDR3 sequence is CASPNRSSPLHF. The CDR3 bases are TGTGCCAGCCCCAACAGGAGTTCACCCCTCCACTTT.